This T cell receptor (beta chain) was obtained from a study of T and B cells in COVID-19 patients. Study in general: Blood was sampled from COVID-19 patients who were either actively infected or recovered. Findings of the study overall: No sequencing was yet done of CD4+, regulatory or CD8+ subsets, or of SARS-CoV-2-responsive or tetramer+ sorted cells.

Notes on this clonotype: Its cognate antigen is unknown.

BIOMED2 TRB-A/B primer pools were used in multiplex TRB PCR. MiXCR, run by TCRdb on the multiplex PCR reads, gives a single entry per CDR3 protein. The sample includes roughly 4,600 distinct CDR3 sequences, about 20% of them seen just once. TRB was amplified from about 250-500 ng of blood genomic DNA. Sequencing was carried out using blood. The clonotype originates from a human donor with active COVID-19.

This CDR3 reads CASSLSRTSGLDTQYF. The DNA for the CDR3 is TGTGCCAGCAGCCTCTCCCGGACTAGCGGCTTAGATACGCAGTATTTT. The chain recombines TRBV14 with TRBJ2-3, with 10 bases that match TRBD2. This CDR3 has 16 residues. V shed 4 bases, J shed 5 bases, and the junction held 9 bases outside the gene matches. The germline CDR1 and CDR2 sequences are SGHDN and FVKESK.